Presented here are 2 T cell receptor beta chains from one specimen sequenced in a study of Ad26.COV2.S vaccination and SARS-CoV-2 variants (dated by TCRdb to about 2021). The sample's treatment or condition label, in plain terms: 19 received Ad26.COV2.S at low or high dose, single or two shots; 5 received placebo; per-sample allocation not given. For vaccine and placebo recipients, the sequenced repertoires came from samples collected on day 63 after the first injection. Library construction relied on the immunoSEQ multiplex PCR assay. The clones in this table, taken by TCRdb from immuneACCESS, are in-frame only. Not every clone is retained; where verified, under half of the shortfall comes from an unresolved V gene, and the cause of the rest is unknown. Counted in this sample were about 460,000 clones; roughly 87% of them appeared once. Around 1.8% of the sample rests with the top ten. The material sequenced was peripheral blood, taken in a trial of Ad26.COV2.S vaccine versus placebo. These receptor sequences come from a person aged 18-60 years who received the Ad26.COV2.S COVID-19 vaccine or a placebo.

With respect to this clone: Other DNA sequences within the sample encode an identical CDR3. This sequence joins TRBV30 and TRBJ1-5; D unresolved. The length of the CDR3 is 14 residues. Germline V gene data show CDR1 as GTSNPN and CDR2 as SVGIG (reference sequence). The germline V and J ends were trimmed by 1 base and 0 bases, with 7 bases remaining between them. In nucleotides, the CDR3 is TGTGCCTGGAGTGGAGTAAATAGCAATCAGCCCCAGCATTTT. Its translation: CAWSGVNSNQPQHF.

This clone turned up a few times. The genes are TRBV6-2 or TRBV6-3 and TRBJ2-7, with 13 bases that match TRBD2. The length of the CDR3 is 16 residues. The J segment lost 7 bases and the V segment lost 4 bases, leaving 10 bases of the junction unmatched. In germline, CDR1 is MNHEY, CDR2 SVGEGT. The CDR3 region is CASSSGLAGVQGEQYF. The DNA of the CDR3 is TGTGCCAGCAGTTCCGGACTAGCGGGAGTTCAGGGAGAGCAGTACTTC.